Following are 31 T cell receptor beta chains from one sample sequenced in a study of blood T cell repertoires in COVID-19. Here immunoSEQ multiplex PCR was the method, and the copy in TCRdb shows in-frame clones only, minus some. This sample has 150,000 to 200,000 clones, with approximately 91% found just once. The sequencing input was peripheral blood. The receptors derive from a man younger than 35 with COVID-19, enrolled during active disease.

The V and J genes are TRBV21-1 and TRBJ1-1; the tabulated D call, TRBD1, remains unverified against the DNA. TRBV21-1 is described as a pseudogene. The CDR3 loop spans 17 amino acids. This chain's CDR3 is CASSKVPDRGLGTEAFF. The CDR3, as DNA: TGTGCCAGCAGCAAAGTTCCGGACAGGGGGCTCGGCACTGAAGCTTTCTTT.

This chain joins TRBV6-5 and TRBJ2-1; 10 bases agree with TRBD2. V lost 6 bases to trimming and J lost 2 bases; unmatched junction nucleotides: 4. Germline assignment: CDR1 MNHEY and CDR2 SVGAGI. This CDR3 region has 15 residues. This chain's CDR3 is CASSGTSEPYNEQFF. CDR3 nucleotide sequence: TGTGCCAGCAGCGGGACTAGCGAGCCCTACAATGAGCAGTTCTTC.

The V and J genes are TRBV28 and TRBJ2-5, with 7 bases that match TRBD1. CDR1 and CDR2 (germline): MDHEN, SYDVKM. The CDR3 contains 15 residues. V lost 7 bases and J lost 5; bases outside the gene matches: 13. The CDR3 DNA sequence: TGTGCCAGCAAACCCGGGACAGAAGGACTTGAGACCCAGTACTTC. Translating it yields CASKPGTEGLETQYF.

V usage is TRBV28 and J usage is TRBJ2-7, with 7 bases lining up with TRBD1. This CDR3 contains 16 residues. Losses at the gene ends were 3 bases for V and 1 base for J; bases not matched to a gene: 9. CDR1 and CDR2 from the germline V gene are MDHEN and SYDVKM. The CDR3 DNA is TGTGCCAGCAGTTTCTCGCGCCGGGACAGTTCCTACGAGCAGTACTTC. It yields the protein CASSFSRRDSSYEQYF.

There are a few counts of this clone. The chain is built from TRBV2 and TRBJ1-5; no reliable D call. This CDR3 region has 12 residues. The V end lost 8 bases, the J end lost 5 bases, and 10 bases lay between the germline ends. Germline lookup yields CDR1 SNHLY and CDR2 FYNNEI. The CDR3: CASGPPHQPQHF. As DNA, the CDR3 is TGTGCCAGCGGGCCGCCGCATCAGCCCCAGCATTTT.

The rearrangement joins TRBV19 to TRBJ2-3; the D gene is possibly TRBD1 (6 bases). Trimming removed 1 base from V and 4 bases from J, with 12 bases in between. This CDR3 contains 15 residues. Germline V gene sequence: CDR1 LNHDA, CDR2 SQIVND (reference sequence). The CDR3 is CASSIATGSPDTQYF. CDR3 coding DNA: TGTGCCAGTAGTATAGCTACAGGGTCCCCAGATACGCAGTATTTT.

The V and J genes are TRBV10-3 and TRBJ1-1; TRBD1 aligns across 7 bases. Losses at the gene ends were 0 bases for V and 11 bases for J; bases not matched to a gene: 3. Per germline, CDR1 ENHRY and CDR2 SYGVKD. The CDR3 is 12 amino acids. The chain's CDR3 is CAISESRGRAFF. Written as DNA, the CDR3 is TGTGCCATCAGTGAGTCAAGGGGGCGCGCTTTCTTT.

V and J are TRBV2 and TRBJ1-2, with a tentative D call TRBD1 (6 bases). Trimming removed 6 bases at V and 2 bases at J, with 19 bases between. The CDR3 sequence is 16 residues long. The germline gives CDR1 SNHLY, CDR2 FYNNEI. In DNA form, the CDR3 reads TGTGCCAGCAGGAGGGATGGGGGGGGCGCGAACTATGGCTACACCTTC. Its translation: CASRRDGGGANYGYTF. Full variable domain (remainder filled in from reference TRBV2 and TRBJ1-2): EPEVTQTPSHQVTQMGQEVILRCVPISNHLYFYWYRQILGQKVEFLVSFYNNEISEKSEIFDDQFSVERPDGSNFTLKIRSTKLEDSAMYFCASRRDGGGANYGYTFGSGTRLTVV.

The chain is built from TRBV6-4 and TRBJ2-7; maybe TRBD2 (6 bases). Germline values: CDR1 MRHNA, CDR2 SNTAGT. The V and J ends lost 0 bases and 4 bases respectively, with 19 bases between them. The CDR3 is 17 amino acids. The CDR3 region is CASSDSNRESRIYEQYF. Here the CDR3 DNA reads TGTGCCAGCAGTGACTCGAATCGGGAGTCCCGAATATACGAGCAGTACTTC.

The gene calls are TRBV28 and TRBJ2-2; D is undetermined. Germline V lookup: CDR1 MDHEN, CDR2 SYDVKM. V was trimmed by 1 base and J by 5 bases, leaving 5 bases between them. The CDR3 spans 13 residues. CDR3 DNA sequence: TGTGCCAGCAGTTTATTCGGGACCGGGGAGCTGTTTTTT. Its translation: CASSLFGTGELFF.

The rearrangement uses TRBV11-2 and TRBJ1-2, with TRBD1 matching over 10 bases. The CDR3 totals 16 residues. Germline V gives CDR1 SGHAT, CDR2 FQNNGV. V gave up 6 bases and J gave up 7 bases; unmatched junction bases: 14. CDR3 nucleotides: TGTGCCAGCAGTTTACTCCCGGGACAGGGGTTGGTTGGCTACACCTTC. Its protein product is CASSLLPGQGLVGYTF.

This chain connects TRBV19 to TRBJ2-2; no firm D call. V was pared by 3 bases and J by 4 bases, with 18 bases between. Germline CDR1 LNHDA, CDR2 SQIVND (reference sequence). This CDR3 has 17 amino acids. CDR3 bases: TGTGCCAGTAGTATGAGCGACTCCCTCCCTTCCACCGGGGAGCTGTTTTTT. Amino acids: CASSMSDSLPSTGELFF.

The V and J genes are TRBV11-2 and TRBJ2-7, with 9 bases that match TRBD1. V dropped 4 bases and J dropped 5; count of bases not matched to a gene: 9. Per the germline V gene, CDR1 is SGHAT and CDR2 is FQNNGV. This CDR3 is 15 amino acids long. The CDR3 region is CASSSLQGARHEQYF. The CDR3 DNA is TGTGCCAGCAGCTCGTTACAGGGGGCCCGCCACGAGCAGTACTTC.

This chain uses TRBV12-3 or TRBV12-4 with TRBJ2-2; TRBD1 might be the D (5 bases). V was clipped by 8 bases and J by 6 bases, with 10 bases between them. The CDR3 has 12 amino acids. The CDR3 DNA is TGTGCCAGCCTAAGGGGTTCCGGGGAGCTGTTTTTT. Protein product: CASLRGSGELFF.

As DNA, the CDR3 is TGTGCCAGCAGCCGGAGGGCGAACAATGAGCAGTTCTTC. This codes for CASSRRANNEQFF. The chain couples TRBV5-5 to TRBJ2-1; maybe TRBD2 (6 bases). In germline, CDR1 is SGHKS, CDR2 YYEKEE (reference sequence). V lost 4 bases to trimming and J lost 5 bases, with 10 bases between them. The CDR3 covers 13 residues.

This chain connects TRBV4-3 to TRBJ2-1; D unclear. Looked up from germline, CDR1 is LGHNA and CDR2 is YSLEER. Trimming stripped 3 bases from V and 5 bases from J, with 5 bases between. The CDR3 is made up of 12 amino acids. In nucleotides, the CDR3 is TGCGCCAGCAGCCAGCAGAACAATGAGCAGTTCTTC. Translating it yields CASSQQNNEQFF.

The genes are TRBV18 and TRBJ2-3; possibly TRBD2 for D (6 bases). V was shortened by 6 bases and J by 0 bases, with 19 bases between the two germline ends. The germline gives CDR1 KGHSH, CDR2 LQKENI. This CDR3 spans 17 amino acids. The CDR3 spells CASSTSEVRGSTDTQYF. Written as DNA, the CDR3 is TGTGCCAGCTCGACCTCCGAGGTGCGGGGTAGCACAGATACGCAGTATTTT.

The chain couples TRBV24-1 to TRBJ2-5, with D unclear. The CDR3 extends over 12 amino acids. Germline lookup yields CDR1 KGHDR and CDR2 SFDVKD. The V gene lost 4 bases and the J gene lost 4 bases, with 6 bases spanning the gap. The CDR3 region is CATSDPGETQYF. The CDR3 coding sequence is TGTGCCACCAGTGACCCCGGAGAGACCCAGTACTTC.

V gene TRBV29-1 combines with J gene TRBJ1-1; possible D gene TRBD1, 5 bases. V was shortened by 7 bases and J by 1 base, with 13 bases between the two germline ends. The CDR3 runs 13 residues. Looked up from germline, CDR1 is SQVTM and CDR2 is ANQGSEA. CDR3 coding DNA: TGCAGCGGGGGCCTGACGGGGAACACTGAAGCTTTCTTT. Its protein is CSGGLTGNTEAFF.

V gene TRBV18 combines with J gene TRBJ2-6; tentative D call: TRBD2 (5 bases). CDR1 KGHSH and CDR2 LQKENI come from the germline V gene. The CDR3 consists of 18 residues. The germline V and J ends were trimmed by 0 bases and 0 bases, with 12 bases remaining between them. Here the CDR3 DNA reads TGTGCCAGCTCACCACCTGCGGGCGGAAGCTCTGGGGCCAACGTCCTGACTTTC. This encodes CASSPPAGGSSGANVLTF.

In nucleotides, the CDR3 is TGTGCCAGTAGTATAGATCATCGTGGAGGGACGGACTATGGCTACACCTTC. It encodes CASSIDHRGGTDYGYTF. This chain links TRBV19 with TRBJ1-2, with a tentative D call TRBD1 (5 bases). The V and J ends lost 0 bases and 3 bases respectively, with 17 bases between them. Germline lookup yields CDR1 LNHDA and CDR2 SQIVND (reference sequence). CDR3 length: 17 amino acids.

In its sample, this clone was seen once. The rearrangement joins TRBV20-1 to TRBJ2-7; D unresolved. The CDR3 is 11 residues long. Trimming took 3 bases from V and 2 from J, leaving 5 bases between them. From germline, CDR1 is DFQATT and CDR2 SNEGSKA (reference sequence). CDR3 DNA sequence: TGCAGTGCTAGTATAGCCTACGAGCAGTACTTC. It encodes CSASIAYEQYF.

The chain employs TRBV18 and TRBJ1-3; TRBD1 might be the D (6 bases). Trimming took off 3 bases at V and 0 bases at J, with 12 bases between the two ends. CDR1 and CDR2 from the germline V gene are KGHSH and LQKENI. The CDR3 length is 16 residues. This CDR3 reads CASSPRGTASGNTIYF. CDR3 in DNA: TGTGCCAGCTCACCTAGGGGGACGGCCTCTGGAAACACCATATATTTT.

This clone has a single count. The chain links TRBV24-1 to TRBJ1-2, with D tentatively TRBD1 (5 bases). Per germline, CDR1 KGHDR and CDR2 SFDVKD. Trimming left V 6 bases short and J 3 bases short, with 10 bases between. The CDR3 runs 13 residues. The CDR3, as DNA: TGTGCCACCAGTTCGGGCAGGGACTATGGCTACACCTTC. Its protein is CATSSGRDYGYTF.

V and J are TRBV7-2 and TRBJ2-7; TRBD2 is a possible D gene (6 bases). Germline V gene lookup returns CDR1 SGHTA and CDR2 FQGNSA. V lost 4 bases to trimming and J lost 3 bases, with 16 bases between them. The CDR3 sequence is 15 residues long. DNA of the CDR3: TGTGCCAGCAGCTCACCGGGACTCGGAATCTACGAGCAGTACTTC. It yields the protein CASSSPGLGIYEQYF.

This chain joins TRBV29-1 and TRBJ1-2; no clear D gene. Germline lookup yields CDR1 SQVTM and CDR2 ANQGSEA. This CDR3 is built from 12 residues. V lost 3 bases and J 8 bases, leaving 13 bases between the germline ends. The CDR3 region is CSVENPSGGYTF. The CDR3 coding sequence is TGCAGCGTTGAGAACCCCTCGGGGGGCTACACCTTC.

The chain carries TRBV28 and TRBJ1-2, with unresolved D. Trimming removed 5 bases at V and 5 bases at J, with 12 bases between. The CDR3 runs to 13 residues. Germline V gene lookup returns CDR1 MDHEN and CDR2 SYDVKM. The CDR3 DNA reads TGTGCCAGCAGTATTCGATCCGCGTATGGCTACACCTTC. Amino acids: CASSIRSAYGYTF.

The chain links TRBV7-2 to TRBJ1-2, with D maybe TRBD1 (5 bases). The CDR3 consists of 15 residues. Trimming removed 2 bases at V and 8 bases at J, with 18 bases between. CDR1 is SGHTA, CDR2 FQGNSA, per germline. DNA for the CDR3: TGTGCCAGCAGCTTAAGGACGGCGGGGCGGGTCGGCTACACCTTC. It yields the protein CASSLRTAGRVGYTF.

CDR3 sequence (DNA): TGTGCCAGCAGTTTATTAGGAGGAACTACAGACACCGGGGAGCTGTTTTTT. Protein sequence: CASSLLGGTTDTGELFF. The chain uses TRBV28 and TRBJ2-2; D might be TRBD2 (5 bases). CDR1 MDHEN and CDR2 SYDVKM come from the germline V gene. V gave up 1 base and J gave up 3 bases, with 15 bases separating them. This CDR3 is built from 17 residues.

The genes are TRBV10-3 and TRBJ2-3; TRBD2 matches 10 bases. Looked up from germline, CDR1 is ENHRY and CDR2 is SYGVKD. V was clipped by 10 bases and J by 2 bases; unmatched bases: 15. The CDR3 totals 17 residues. CDR3 protein: CATGLRTSGTYTDTQYF. In nucleotides, the CDR3 is TGTGCCACTGGATTGAGGACTAGCGGAACCTACACAGATACGCAGTATTTT.

The rearrangement joins TRBV19 to TRBJ2-1; 10 nucleotides align to TRBD1. This CDR3 is 14 amino acids long. V lost 5 bases, J lost 9 bases, and 7 bases stayed unmatched. Per the germline V gene, CDR1 is LNHDA and CDR2 is SQIVND (reference sequence). The DNA for the CDR3 is TGTGCCAGTAGTGCGCGACAGGGGGCAAGTGAGCAGTTCTTC. Translating it yields CASSARQGASEQFF.